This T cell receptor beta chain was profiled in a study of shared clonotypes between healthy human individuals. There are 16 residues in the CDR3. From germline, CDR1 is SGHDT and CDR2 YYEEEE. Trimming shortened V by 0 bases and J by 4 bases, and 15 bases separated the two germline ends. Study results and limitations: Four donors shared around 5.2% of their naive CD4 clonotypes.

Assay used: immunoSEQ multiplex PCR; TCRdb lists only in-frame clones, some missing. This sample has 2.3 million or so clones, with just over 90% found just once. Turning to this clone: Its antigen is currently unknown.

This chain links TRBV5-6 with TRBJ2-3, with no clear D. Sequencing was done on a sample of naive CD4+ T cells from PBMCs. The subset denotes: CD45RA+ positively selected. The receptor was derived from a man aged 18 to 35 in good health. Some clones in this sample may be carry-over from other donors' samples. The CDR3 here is CASSLAGKGIADTQYF. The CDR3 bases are TGTGCCAGCAGCTTGGCCGGAAAGGGAATAGCAGATACGCAGTATTTT.